Following are 19 T cell receptor beta chains from one sample sequenced in a study of naive and memory T cell subsets. An equimolar mix of two oligonucleotides served as the beta constant-region primer for TRBC1 and TRBC2. Each CDR3 protein gets one entry after TCRdb re-called the UMI-ligation and nested PCR reads with MiXCR. This sample has about 35,000 distinct CDR3 sequences, with roughly 15% found just once. Sample: effector memory CD4+ T cells from blood. Described subset: effector memory, CD45RA- CD27-. These receptors were obtained from a human donor in good health.

The chain links TRBV2 to TRBJ1-6; tentatively, D is TRBD1 (5 bases). CDR1 and CDR2 (germline): SNHLY, FYNNEI. The V end lost 9 bases, the J end lost 7 bases, and 16 bases lay between the germline ends. This CDR3 is 14 amino acids long. DNA of the CDR3: TGTGCCAGTGTGACGGACATTCGAAATTCACCCCTCCACTTT. Protein sequence: CASVTDIRNSPLHF.

This clonotype was counted at least ten times. This sequence joins TRBV5-1 and TRBJ2-3; perhaps TRBD1 as D (6 bases). Germline CDR1 reads SGHRS; CDR2 reads YFSETQ. The ends were cut back, 2 bases at V and 3 bases at J, with 13 bases in the middle. The CDR3 is made up of 15 amino acids. The CDR3 protein is CASSLTGQGTDTQYF. CDR3 nucleotide sequence: TGCGCCAGCAGCTTAACGGGACAAGGGACAGATACGCAGTATTTT.

J is TRBJ2-2 and V is TRBV12-3 or TRBV12-4; D not resolved. The CDR3 length is 16 residues. The germline V and J ends were trimmed by 3 bases and 0 bases, with 11 bases remaining between them. The CDR3 DNA follows: TGTGCCAGCAGTTTTTATAGAAGAACGAACACCGGGGAGCTGTTTTTT. Amino acids: CASSFYRRTNTGELFF.

This clonotype has more than one count but fewer than ten. The V call is TRBV28, the J call TRBJ1-6; D uncertain. V was trimmed by 2 bases and J by 7 bases, leaving 6 bases between them. The CDR3 has 13 amino acids. The germline gives CDR1 MDHEN, CDR2 SYDVKM. The CDR3 DNA sequence: TGTGCCAGCAGTTTACTAGAGAATTCACCCCTCCACTTT. Translated, it gives CASSLLENSPLHF.

The table lists this clonotype with many counts. The V and J genes are TRBV20-1 and TRBJ2-7; no definite D call. Germline lookup yields CDR1 DFQATT and CDR2 SNEGSKA (reference sequence). This CDR3 comprises 12 residues. Between the trimmed V and J ends, which lost 0 bases and 5 bases, there was a span of 8 bases. The CDR3 region has the DNA TGCAGTGCTAGAGAATCCGGAAACGAGCAGTACTTC. It specifies CSARESGNEQYF.

This clonotype came up many times. The chain carries TRBV20-1 and TRBJ2-1; 14 positions agree with TRBD2. The CDR3 is 14 residues long. With 6 bases clipped from V and 4 bases from J, the junction kept 2 bases outside the gene matches. Germline values: CDR1 DFQATT, CDR2 SNEGSKA (reference sequence). DNA of the CDR3: TGCAGTGCCGGGACTAGCGGGAGATACAATGAGCAGTTCTTC. Protein product: CSAGTSGRYNEQFF.

The chain couples TRBV20-1 to TRBJ2-7; possibly TRBD1 for D (5 bases). V was pared by 0 bases and J by 6 bases, with 18 bases between. This CDR3 has 15 amino acids. The V gene's germline CDR1 is DFQATT and CDR2 SNEGSKA (reference sequence). In DNA, the CDR3 is TGCAGTGCTAGAGATCAAGGGGTAGGGTTTATCGAGCAGTACTTC. Protein sequence: CSARDQGVGFIEQYF.

The gene calls are TRBV5-1 and TRBJ2-2; 11 nucleotides agree with TRBD1. V was clipped by 3 bases and J by 6 bases; unmatched bases: 7. The CDR3 totals 16 residues. CDR1 SGHRS and CDR2 YFSETQ come from the germline V gene. This CDR3 reads CASSSDRGLSSGELFF. CDR3 DNA sequence: TGCGCCAGCAGCTCGGACAGGGGGCTTAGCTCCGGGGAGCTGTTTTTT. Supplemented by reference TRBV5-1 and TRBJ2-2, the full variable domain reads KAGVTQTPRYLIKTRGQQVTLSCSPISGHRSVSWYQQTPGQGLQFLFEYFSETQRNKGNFPGRFSGRQFSNSRSEMNVSTLELGDSALYLCASSSDRGLSSGELFFGEGSRLTVL.

V usage is TRBV7-2 and J usage is TRBJ2-1; 10 positions match TRBD2. Unmatched junction bases numbered 5, after V lost 3 bases and J lost 6 bases. CDR1 is SGHTA, CDR2 FQGNSA, per germline. CDR3 length: 15 residues. This CDR3 reads CASSFLAGVVNEQFF. CDR3 DNA: TGTGCCAGCAGCTTCCTAGCGGGAGTAGTCAATGAGCAGTTCTTC.

This clonotype has ten or more counts. The chain recombines TRBV19 with TRBJ2-3; TRBD2 agrees at 7 bases. Trimming removed 8 bases from V and 0 bases from J; junction bases left unmatched: 5. The CDR3 has 14 residues. CDR1 is LNHDA, CDR2 SQIVND, per germline (reference sequence). In DNA, the CDR3 is TGTGCCAGTCGGGAGGACCCTAGCACAGATACGCAGTATTTT. It translates to CASREDPSTDTQYF. Looking up the rest from reference TRBV19 and TRBJ2-3 gives the full variable domain: DGGITQSPKYLFRKEGQNVTLSCEQNLNHDAMYWYRQDPGQGLRLIYYSQIVNDFQKGDIAEGYSVSREKKESFPLTVTSAQKNPTAFYLCASREDPSTDTQYFGPGTRLTVL.

The chain combines TRBV6-1 with TRBJ2-3; 7 bases align to TRBD1. CDR1 and CDR2 from the germline V gene are MNHNS and SASEGT. V dropped 6 bases and J dropped 8; count of bases not matched to a gene: 17. The CDR3 consists of 16 residues. The CDR3, as DNA: TGTGCCAGCAGCGCACGATCGGGACAGATGTCGGGTACGCAGTATTTT. Its translation is CASSARSGQMSGTQYF.

This clonotype came up many times. The chain joins TRBV23-1 to TRBJ2-5; no reliable D call. TRBV23-1 counts as an open reading frame of uncertain function. Trimming left V 3 bases short and J 0 bases short, with 5 bases between. There are 13 residues in the CDR3. This chain's CDR3 is CASSQSYQETQYF. CDR3 coding DNA: TGCGCCAGCAGTCAGTCGTACCAAGAGACCCAGTACTTC.

In the case of this clonotype: A much larger clonotype is one base distant, so this may be a read error. The chain uses TRBV12-3 or TRBV12-4 and TRBJ1-3; 7 nucleotides line up with TRBD1. The V gene end was trimmed by 6 bases and the J gene end by 0 bases; junction bases not matched to a gene: 5. CDR3 length: 15 amino acids. Here the CDR3 DNA reads TGTGCCAGCAGACTCGGACAGGTCTCTGGAAACACCATATATTTT. This encodes CASRLGQVSGNTIYF.

This clonotype came up many times. This chain connects TRBV7-2 to TRBJ2-7; perhaps TRBD2 as D (6 bases). Looked up from germline, CDR1 is SGHTA and CDR2 is FQGNSA. The V end was cut by 5 bases, the J end by 5 bases, with 13 bases between. This CDR3 is built from 13 residues. The DNA of the CDR3 is TGTGCCAGCAGCCTTGGGGGGTTCGACGAGCAGTACTTC. It codes for CASSLGGFDEQYF.

Of note for this clonotype: At one end, the junction sequence differs from germline, possibly due to a read error. V is TRBV6-2 or TRBV6-3 and J is TRBJ2-6; no definite D call. The germline CDR1 and CDR2 sequences are MNHEY and SVGEGT. The CDR3 runs 15 residues. The CDR3 DNA sequence: TGTGCCAGAAGTTACGTAGTCGCTGGGGCCAACGTCCTGACTTTC. As protein: CARSYVVAGANVLTF.

This clonotype was seen more than once but under ten times. J is TRBJ1-1 and V is TRBV10-2; no clear D gene. CDR1 is WSHSY, CDR2 SAAADI, per germline. V was trimmed by 1 base and J by 3 bases, leaving 9 bases between them. The CDR3 spans 14 residues. CDR3 nucleotides: TGCGCCAGCAGTGAGTGGGAACGACACACTGAAGCTTTCTTT. Amino acid sequence: CASSEWERHTEAFF.

This clonotype was recorded many times. The chain links TRBV4-1 to TRBJ2-7; 10 nucleotides line up with TRBD2. The V gene's germline CDR1 is MGHRA and CDR2 YSYEKL. The length of the CDR3 is 15 residues. The V gene end was trimmed by 2 bases and the J gene end by 4 bases; junction bases not matched to a gene: 5. DNA for the CDR3: TGCGCCAGCAGCCAACCCGGGACTAGCGCGTACGAGCAGTACTTC. The encoded protein is CASSQPGTSAYEQYF.

This clonotype was seen a handful of times. The chain uses TRBV28 and TRBJ1-2; 8 bases agree with TRBD1. The CDR3 has 20 amino acids. The germline V gene has CDR1 MDHEN and CDR2 SYDVKM. V was clipped by 2 bases and J by 0 bases; unmatched bases: 17. This CDR3 reads CASSLTVPGTGLRSNYGYTF. For the CDR3, the DNA is TGTGCCAGCAGTTTAACCGTACCCGGGACAGGACTTAGGTCTAACTATGGCTACACCTTC.

This clonotype has at least ten counts. J is TRBJ2-3 and V is TRBV4-1; the match to TRBD2 covers 14 bases. J lost 2 bases, V lost 1 base, and 2 bases had no gene match. The CDR3 consists of 17 residues. Germline lookup yields CDR1 MGHRA and CDR2 YSYEKL. The CDR3, as DNA: TGCGCCAGCAGCCAAGTGGGACTAGCGGGAGCCACAGATACGCAGTATTTT. Amino acid sequence: CASSQVGLAGATDTQYF.